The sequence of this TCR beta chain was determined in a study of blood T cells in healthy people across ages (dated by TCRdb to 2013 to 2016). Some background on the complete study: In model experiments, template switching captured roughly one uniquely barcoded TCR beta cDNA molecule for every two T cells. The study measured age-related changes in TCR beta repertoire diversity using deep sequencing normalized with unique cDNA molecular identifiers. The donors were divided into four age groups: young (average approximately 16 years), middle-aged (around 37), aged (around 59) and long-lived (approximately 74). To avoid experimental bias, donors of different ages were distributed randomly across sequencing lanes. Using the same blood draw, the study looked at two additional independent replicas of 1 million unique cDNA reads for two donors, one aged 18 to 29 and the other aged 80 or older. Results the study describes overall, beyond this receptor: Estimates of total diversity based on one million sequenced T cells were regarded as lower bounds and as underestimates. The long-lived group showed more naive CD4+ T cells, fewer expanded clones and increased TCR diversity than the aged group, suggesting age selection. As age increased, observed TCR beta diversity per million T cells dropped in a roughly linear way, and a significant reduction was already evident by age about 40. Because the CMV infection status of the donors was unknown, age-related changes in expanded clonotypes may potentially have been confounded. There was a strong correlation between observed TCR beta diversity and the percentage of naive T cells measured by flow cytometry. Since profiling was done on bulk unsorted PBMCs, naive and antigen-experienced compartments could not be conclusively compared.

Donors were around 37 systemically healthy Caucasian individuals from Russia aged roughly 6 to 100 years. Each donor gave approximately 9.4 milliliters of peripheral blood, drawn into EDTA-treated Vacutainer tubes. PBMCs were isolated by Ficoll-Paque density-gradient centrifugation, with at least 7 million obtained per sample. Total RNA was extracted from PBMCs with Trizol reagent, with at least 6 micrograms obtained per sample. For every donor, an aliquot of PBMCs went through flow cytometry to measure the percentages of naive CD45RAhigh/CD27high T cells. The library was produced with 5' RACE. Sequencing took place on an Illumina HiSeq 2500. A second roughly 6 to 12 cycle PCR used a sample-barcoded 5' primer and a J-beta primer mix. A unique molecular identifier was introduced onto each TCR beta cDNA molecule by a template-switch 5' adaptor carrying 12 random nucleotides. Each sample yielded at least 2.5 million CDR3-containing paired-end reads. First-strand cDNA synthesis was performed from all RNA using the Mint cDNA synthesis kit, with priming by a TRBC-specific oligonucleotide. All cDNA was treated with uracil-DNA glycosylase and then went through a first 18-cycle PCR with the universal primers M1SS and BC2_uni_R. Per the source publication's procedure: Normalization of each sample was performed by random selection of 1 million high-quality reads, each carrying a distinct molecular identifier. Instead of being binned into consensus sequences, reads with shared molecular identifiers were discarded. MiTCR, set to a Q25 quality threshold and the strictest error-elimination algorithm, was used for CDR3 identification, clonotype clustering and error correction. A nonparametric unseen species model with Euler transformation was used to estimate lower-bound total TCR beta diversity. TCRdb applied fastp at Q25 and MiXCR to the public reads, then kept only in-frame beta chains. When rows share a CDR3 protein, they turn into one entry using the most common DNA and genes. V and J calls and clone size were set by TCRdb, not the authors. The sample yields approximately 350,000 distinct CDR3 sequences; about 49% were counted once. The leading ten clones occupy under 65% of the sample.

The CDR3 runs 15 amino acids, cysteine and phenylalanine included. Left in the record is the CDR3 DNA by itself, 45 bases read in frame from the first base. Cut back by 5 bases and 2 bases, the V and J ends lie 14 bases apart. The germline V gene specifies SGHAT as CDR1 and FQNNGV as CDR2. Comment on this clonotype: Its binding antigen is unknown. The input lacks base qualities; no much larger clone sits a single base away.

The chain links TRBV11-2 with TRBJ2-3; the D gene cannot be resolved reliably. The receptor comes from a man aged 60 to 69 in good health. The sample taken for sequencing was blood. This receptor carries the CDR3 CASSHGRSDTDTQYF. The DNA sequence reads TGTGCCAGCAGCCACGGACGAAGCGACACAGATACGCAGTATTTT.